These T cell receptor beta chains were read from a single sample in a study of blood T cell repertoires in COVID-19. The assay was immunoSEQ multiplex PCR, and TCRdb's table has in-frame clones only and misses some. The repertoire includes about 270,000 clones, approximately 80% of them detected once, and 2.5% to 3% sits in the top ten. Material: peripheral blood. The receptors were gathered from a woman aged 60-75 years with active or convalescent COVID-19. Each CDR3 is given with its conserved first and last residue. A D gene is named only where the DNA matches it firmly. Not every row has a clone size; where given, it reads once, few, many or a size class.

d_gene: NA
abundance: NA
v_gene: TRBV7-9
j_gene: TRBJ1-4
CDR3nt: TGTGCCAGCAGCTTCGGACAAGATAATGAAAAACTGTTTTTT
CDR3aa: CASSFGQDNEKLFF

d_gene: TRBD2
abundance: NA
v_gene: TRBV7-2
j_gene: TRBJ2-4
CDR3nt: TGTGCCAGCAGCTTAAGGGGGACTAGCTGGAACATTCAGTACTTC
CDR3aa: CASSLRGTSWNIQYF

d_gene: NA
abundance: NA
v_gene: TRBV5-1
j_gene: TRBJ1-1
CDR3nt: TGCGCCAGCAGCCCCCCTCTTGGCCTGAACACTGAAGCTTTCTTT
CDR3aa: CASSPPLGLNTEAFF

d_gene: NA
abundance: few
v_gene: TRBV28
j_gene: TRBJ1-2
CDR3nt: TGTGCCAGCAGCTCCAGCTTGGTGGGGCGCGGCTATGGCTACACCTTC
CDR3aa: CASSSSLVGRGYGYTF

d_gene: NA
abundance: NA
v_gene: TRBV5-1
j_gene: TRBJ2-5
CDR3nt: TGCGCCAGCAGCTCCCGAGTCGGGGAGACCCAGTACTTC
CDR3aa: CASSSRVGETQYF

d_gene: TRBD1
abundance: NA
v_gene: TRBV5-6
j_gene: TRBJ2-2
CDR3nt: TGTGCCAGCAGCTCACTCAGACAGGGGAGCACCGGGGAGCTGTTTTTT
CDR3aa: CASSSLRQGSTGELFF

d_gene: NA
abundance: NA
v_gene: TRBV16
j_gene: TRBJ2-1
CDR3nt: TGTGCCAGCAGCCCGTCCCTTTCCTACAATGAGCAGTTCTTC
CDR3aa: CASSPSLSYNEQFF

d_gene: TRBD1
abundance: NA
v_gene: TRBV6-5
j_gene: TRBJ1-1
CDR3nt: TGTGCCAGCAGGCCTACAGGGGGCCCAACTGAAGCTTTCTTT
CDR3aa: CASRPTGGPTEAFF

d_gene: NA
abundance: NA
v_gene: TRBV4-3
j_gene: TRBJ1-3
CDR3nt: TGCGCCAGCAGCCAAGATTTCCCTTCGGGGTCTGGAAACACCATATATTTT
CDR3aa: CASSQDFPSGSGNTIYF

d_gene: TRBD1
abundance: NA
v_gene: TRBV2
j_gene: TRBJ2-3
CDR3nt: TGTGCCAGCAGGACAGGGTACACAGATACGCAGTATTTT
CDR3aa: CASRTGYTDTQYF

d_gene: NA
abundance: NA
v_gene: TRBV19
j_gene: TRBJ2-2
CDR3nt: TGTGCCAGTAACCGGGAGCCGAACACCGGGGAGCTGTTTTTT
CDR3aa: CASNREPNTGELFF

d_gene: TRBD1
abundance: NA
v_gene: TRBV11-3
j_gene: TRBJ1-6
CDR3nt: TGTGCCAGCAGCTCGGGACAGTCGGCGGGTTCACCCCTCCACTTT
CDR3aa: CASSSGQSAGSPLHF

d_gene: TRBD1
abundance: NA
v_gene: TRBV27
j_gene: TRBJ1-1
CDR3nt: TGTGCCAGCAGGAAGGGGGCGAGGCTGAACACTGAAGCTTTCTTT
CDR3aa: CASRKGARLNTEAFF

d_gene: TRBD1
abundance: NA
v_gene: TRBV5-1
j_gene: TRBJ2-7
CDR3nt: TGCGCCAGCAGCTTGGGGCAGGGGGCTCGGTACGAGCAGTACTTC
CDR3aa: CASSLGQGARYEQYF

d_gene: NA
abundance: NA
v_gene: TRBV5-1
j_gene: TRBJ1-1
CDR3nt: TGCGCCAGCAGCTTGGACTCTGAAGCTTTCTTT
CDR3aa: CASSLDSEAFF

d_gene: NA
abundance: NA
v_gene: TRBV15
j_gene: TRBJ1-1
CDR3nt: TGTGCCACCAGCAGAGATCTGGGGGGTAACACTGAAGCTTTCTTT
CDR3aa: CATSRDLGGNTEAFF

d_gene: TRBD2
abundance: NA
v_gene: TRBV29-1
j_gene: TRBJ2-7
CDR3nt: TGCAGCGTTCACCTAGCGGGCTACGAGCAGTACTTC
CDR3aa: CSVHLAGYEQYF

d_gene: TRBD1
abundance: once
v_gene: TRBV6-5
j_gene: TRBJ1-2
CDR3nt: TGTGCCAGCAGTTACTCGGGACAGCTGTCCTATGGCTACACCTTC
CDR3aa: CASSYSGQLSYGYTF

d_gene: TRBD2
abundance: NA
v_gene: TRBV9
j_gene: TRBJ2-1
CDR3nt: TGTGCCAGCAGCGTAGAACTAGCGTACTACAATGAGCAGTTCTTC
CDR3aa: CASSVELAYYNEQFF

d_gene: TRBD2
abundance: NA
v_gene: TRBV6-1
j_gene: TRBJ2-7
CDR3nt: TGTGCCAGCAGTGAAGGGCTTAGCGGGGAGTTTTACGAGCAGTACTTC
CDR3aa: CASSEGLSGEFYEQYF

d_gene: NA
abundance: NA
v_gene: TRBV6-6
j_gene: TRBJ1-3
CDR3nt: TGTGCCAGCAGTTACCCCGACAGTTCTGGAAACACCATATATTTT
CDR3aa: CASSYPDSSGNTIYF

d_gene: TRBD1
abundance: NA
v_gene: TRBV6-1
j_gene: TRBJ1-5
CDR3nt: TGTGCCAGCAGTGAAGCGGCAGGGGGAAATCAGCCCCAGCATTTT
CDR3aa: CASSEAAGGNQPQHF

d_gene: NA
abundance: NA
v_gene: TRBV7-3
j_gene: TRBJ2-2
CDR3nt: TGTGCCAGCAGCGTCATCAACACCGGGGAGCTGTTTTTT
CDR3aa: CASSVINTGELFF

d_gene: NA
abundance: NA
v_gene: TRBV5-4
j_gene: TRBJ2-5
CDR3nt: TGTGCCAGTACAACAGGGAAACCCAAAGAGACCCAGTACTTC
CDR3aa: CASTTGKPKETQYF

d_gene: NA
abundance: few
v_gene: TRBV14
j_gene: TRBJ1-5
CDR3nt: TGTGCCAGCAGCCAAGGTACAACCACGGGAAATCAGCCCCAGCATTTT
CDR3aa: CASSQGTTTGNQPQHF

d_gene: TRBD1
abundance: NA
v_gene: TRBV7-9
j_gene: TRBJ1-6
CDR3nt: TGTGCCAGCAGCCTCTCCCTACAGGGGATCAATTCACCCCTCCACTTT
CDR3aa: CASSLSLQGINSPLHF

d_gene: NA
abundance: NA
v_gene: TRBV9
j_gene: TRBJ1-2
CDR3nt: TGTGCCAGCAGCACCACTGCAGGGGCGGAGGGCTACACCTTC
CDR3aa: CASSTTAGAEGYTF

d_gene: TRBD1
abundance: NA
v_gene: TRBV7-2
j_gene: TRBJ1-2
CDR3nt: TGTGCCAGCAGCTCCCACCAGGGGGCGTTCGGCTACACCTTC
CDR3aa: CASSSHQGAFGYTF

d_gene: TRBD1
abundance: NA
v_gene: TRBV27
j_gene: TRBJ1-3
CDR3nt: TGTGCCAGCAGGGGACAGCTCTCTGGAAACACCATATATTTT
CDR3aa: CASRGQLSGNTIYF

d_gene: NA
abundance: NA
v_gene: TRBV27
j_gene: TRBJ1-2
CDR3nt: TGTGCCAGCAGTTTACGGGGGGCAACCGGCTACACCTTC
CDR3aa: CASSLRGATGYTF

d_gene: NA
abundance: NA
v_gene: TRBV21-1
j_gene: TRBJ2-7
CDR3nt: TGTGCCAGCAGCAAAGAAATTTCGGGTGTCGGAAGTGGCGAGCAGTACTTC
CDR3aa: CASSKEISGVGSGEQYF

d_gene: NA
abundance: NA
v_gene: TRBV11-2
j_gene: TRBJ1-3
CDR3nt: TGTGCCAGCAGCTGGGGCCTAAAGCCTGGAAACACCATATATTTT
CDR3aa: CASSWGLKPGNTIYF

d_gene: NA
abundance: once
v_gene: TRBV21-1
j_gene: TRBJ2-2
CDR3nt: TGTGCCAGCAGCAAAGATCGGGGGGACCAGGGTAGCGGCACCGGGGAGCTGTTTTTT
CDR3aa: CASSKDRGDQGSGTGELFF

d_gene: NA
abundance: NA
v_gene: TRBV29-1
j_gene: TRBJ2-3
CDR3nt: TGCAGCGTTAAAGGTAGCGGCGGCAGCACAGATACGCAGTATTTT
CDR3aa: CSVKGSGGSTDTQYF

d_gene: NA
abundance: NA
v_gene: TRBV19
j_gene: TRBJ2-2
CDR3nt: TGTGCCAGTAGTACGCCCCCGGGGGCCGGGGAGCTGTTTTTT
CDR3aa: CASSTPPGAGELFF

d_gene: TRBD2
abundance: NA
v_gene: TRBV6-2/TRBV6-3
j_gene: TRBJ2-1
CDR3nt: TGTGCCAGCAGTTACGCCCGACTAGCGCCGTCCTACAATGAGCAGTTCTTC
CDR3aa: CASSYARLAPSYNEQFF